The 26 T cell receptor beta chains given below trace back to one sample, sequenced in a study of blood T cell repertoires in COVID-19. Clones were sequenced by immunoSEQ multiplex PCR, and TCRdb holds only the in-frame ones, with some missing. The sample has 75,000 to 85,000 clones, around 84% seen once; the top ten hold roughly 9.7%. Sample: peripheral blood. All receptors derive from a man aged 60-69 years with COVID-19, enrolled during active disease.

The V and J genes are TRBV29-1 and TRBJ1-5, with 8 nucleotides matching TRBD1. The V segment lost 6 bases and the J segment 5 bases; nucleotides outside the gene matches: 6. Germline CDR1 and CDR2: SQVTM and ANQGSEA. The CDR3 sequence is 13 residues long. CDR3 sequence (DNA): TGCAGCGTGACTGACAGGGGTGATCAGCCCCAGCATTTT. Amino acid sequence: CSVTDRGDQPQHF.

This clone was observed a handful of times. This chain joins TRBV9 and TRBJ1-1, with D maybe TRBD1 (6 bases). The V end was cut by 0 bases, the J end by 0 bases, with 12 bases between. The CDR3 contains 16 residues. The germline V gene has CDR1 SGDLS and CDR2 YYNGEE. CDR3: CASSVGPQGMNTEAFF. Written as DNA, the CDR3 is TGTGCCAGCAGCGTAGGGCCTCAGGGGATGAACACTGAAGCTTTCTTT.

The V and J genes are TRBV12-3 or TRBV12-4 and TRBJ1-2, with 7 bases aligning to TRBD1. After removal of 7 bases from V and 2 bases from J, the junction contained 1 base not matched to a gene. The CDR3 spans 12 residues. The DNA of the CDR3 is TGTGCCAGCACGGGACAGAACTATGGCTACACCTTC. It is translated as CASTGQNYGYTF.

The rearrangement links TRBV7-3 to TRBJ2-5; TRBD2 matches at 7 bases. The germline CDR1 and CDR2 sequences are SGHTA and FQGTGA. V shed 6 bases and J 3 bases; nucleotides not matched to a gene: 10. The CDR3 is 15 residues long. CDR3 sequence: CASSKTGTNKETQYF. The CDR3 DNA is TGTGCCAGCAGTAAAACCGGGACTAACAAAGAGACCCAGTACTTC.

The chain is built from TRBV20-1 and TRBJ2-5, with TRBD2 identical over 10 bases. With 3 bases clipped from V and 4 bases from J, the junction kept 11 bases outside the gene matches. CDR1 is DFQATT and CDR2 is SNEGSKA in the germline V gene (reference sequence). The CDR3 loop spans 16 amino acids. The CDR3 bases are TGCAGTGCTAGTAAGCCTAGCGGGAGTGGAGGAGAGACCCAGTACTTC. Amino acid sequence: CSASKPSGSGGETQYF.

The chain is built from TRBV12-5 and TRBJ2-5; tentative D call: TRBD2 (5 bases). The germline V gene has CDR1 LGHNT and CDR2 FRNRAP. This CDR3 spans 17 amino acids. Between the trimmed V and J ends, which lost 3 bases and 1 base, there was a span of 18 bases. In nucleotides, the CDR3 is TGTGCTAGTGGTTTTTCCGTCTTATCGGGAATCCAAGAGACCCAGTACTTC. Its translation: CASGFSVLSGIQETQYF.

This chain joins TRBV27 and TRBJ1-2, with 7 bases that match TRBD1. Germline lookup yields CDR1 MNHEY and CDR2 SMNVEV (reference sequence). V dropped 5 bases and J dropped 8; count of bases not matched to a gene: 5. The CDR3 runs 12 residues. In nucleotides, the CDR3 is TGTGCCAGCAGTACGACAGGGTACGGCTACACCTTC. Amino acid sequence: CASSTTGYGYTF.

The rearrangement uses TRBV6-5 and TRBJ1-5, with D tentatively TRBD1 (5 bases). V lost 10 bases to trimming and J lost 5 bases, with 15 bases between them. The CDR3 is made up of 13 amino acids. The germline V gene encodes CDR1 MNHEY and CDR2 SVGAGI. CDR3 sequence reads: CAIRAVGHQPQHF. The CDR3 bases are TGTGCCATCAGGGCGGTGGGGCATCAGCCCCAGCATTTT.

This rearrangement joins TRBV18 to TRBJ1-3; the D is unclear. The CDR3 is made up of 14 amino acids. V gave up 3 bases and J gave up 2 bases, with 8 bases separating them. From germline, CDR1 is KGHSH and CDR2 LQKENI. The CDR3 DNA reads TGTGCCAGCTCACCGGACTTAACTGGAAACACCATATATTTT. This codes for CASSPDLTGNTIYF. Drawing the rest from reference TRBV18 and TRBJ1-3, the complete variable domain is NAGVMQNPRHLVRRRGQEARLRCSPMKGHSHVYWYRQLPEEGLKFMVYLQKENIIDESGMPKERFSAEFPKEGPSILRIQQVVRGDSAAYFCASSPDLTGNTIYFGEGSWLTVV.

The chain recombines TRBV18 with TRBJ2-1; TRBD1 matches 10 bases. The germline V gene has CDR1 KGHSH and CDR2 LQKENI. Unmatched junction bases numbered 4, after V lost 4 bases and J lost 4 bases. The CDR3 runs 15 residues. The DNA for the CDR3 is TGTGCCAGCTCACGGGACAGGGGACCATACAATGAGCAGTTCTTC. Protein sequence: CASSRDRGPYNEQFF. Full variable domain (rest looked up from reference TRBV18 and TRBJ2-1): NAGVMQNPRHLVRRRGQEARLRCSPMKGHSHVYWYRQLPEEGLKFMVYLQKENIIDESGMPKERFSAEFPKEGPSILRIQQVVRGDSAAYFCASSRDRGPYNEQFFGPGTRLTVL.

The CDR3 coding sequence is TGTGCCAGCAGTCTAGGACAGGGGCTTTCCTACGAGCAGTACTTC. This sequence encodes CASSLGQGLSYEQYF. The chain is built from TRBV27 and TRBJ2-7, with 9 bases identical to TRBD1. V was pared by 5 bases and J by 1 base, with 6 bases of the junction left unmatched. This CDR3 is 15 amino acids long. CDR1 and CDR2 (germline): MNHEY, SMNVEV (reference sequence).

The chain joins TRBV20-1 to TRBJ2-6; D possibly corresponds to TRBD2 (6 bases). The CDR3 runs to 16 residues. CDR1 and CDR2 (germline): DFQATT, SNEGSKA (reference sequence). Deletions cut 3 bases from V and 2 bases from J, with 14 bases between. CDR3 bases: TGCAGTGCTAGTCCAATCACGGGAGCTGGGGCCAACGTCCTGACTTTC. It specifies CSASPITGAGANVLTF.

The genes are TRBV7-6 and TRBJ1-1; possibly TRBD1 for D (6 bases). Looked up from germline, CDR1 is SGHVS and CDR2 is FNYEAQ. The CDR3 has 15 amino acids. V lost 1 base and J lost 5, with 14 bases in between. Here the CDR3 reads CASSLGGTGLTEAFF. DNA of the CDR3: TGTGCCAGCAGCTTAGGAGGCACAGGGTTAACTGAAGCTTTCTTT.

The chain is built from TRBV6-5 and TRBJ1-3; TRBD1 aligns across 8 bases. The CDR3 is made up of 14 amino acids. Germline loops: CDR1 MNHEY, CDR2 SVGAGI. V gave up 6 bases and J gave up 4 bases; unmatched junction bases: 5. CDR3 amino acids: CASRMTGDGNTIYF. The CDR3, as DNA: TGTGCCAGCAGGATGACAGGGGACGGAAACACCATATATTTT.

Here the CDR3 reads CASSETGGESPLHF. DNA for the CDR3: TGTGCCAGCTCAGAAACAGGGGGTGAATCACCCCTCCACTTT. V usage is TRBV18 and J usage is TRBJ1-6; 8 nucleotides match TRBD1. J was trimmed by 10 bases and V by 5 bases; bases with no gene match: 7. Germline V gives CDR1 KGHSH, CDR2 LQKENI. The CDR3 covers 14 residues.

This chain uses TRBV5-1 with TRBJ2-1; 9 positions agree with TRBD2. J lost 7 bases, V lost 2 bases, and 10 bases had no gene match. The CDR3 totals 16 residues. Germline CDR1 is SGHRS and CDR2 is YFSETQ. CDR3 DNA: TGCGCCAGCAGCTTCCGCGGGGGGGTAGTAGAGAATGAGCAGTTCTTC. Residues: CASSFRGGVVENEQFF.

This chain connects TRBV2 to TRBJ2-5; D remains ambiguous. The CDR3 spans 12 residues. Germline loops: CDR1 SNHLY, CDR2 FYNNEI. V was clipped by 6 bases and J by 3 bases, with 8 bases between them. The CDR3 loop reads CASRRHEETQYF. The DNA for the CDR3 is TGTGCCAGCAGAAGACATGAAGAGACCCAGTACTTC.

This chain links TRBV19 with TRBJ2-2; 10 bases agree with TRBD1. The CDR3 length is 18 residues. Germline V gene sequence: CDR1 LNHDA, CDR2 SQIVND (reference sequence). Trimming removed 0 bases from V and 3 bases from J; junction bases left unmatched: 7. CDR3 loop: CASSIEPGQGSDTGELFF. Here the CDR3 DNA reads TGTGCCAGTAGTATAGAACCGGGACAGGGGTCGGACACCGGGGAGCTGTTTTTT.

The chain uses TRBV19 and TRBJ1-3, with 8 bases matching TRBD1. V shed 4 bases and J 8 bases; nucleotides not matched to a gene: 7. CDR3 length: 14 amino acids. Germline lookup yields CDR1 LNHDA and CDR2 SQIVND (reference sequence). In nucleotides, the CDR3 is TGTGCCAGTAGTAATCAGGGGGCCGAGGACACCATATATTTT. This sequence encodes CASSNQGAEDTIYF. Combining the CDR3 with reference TRBV19 and TRBJ1-3 gives the whole variable domain DGGITQSPKYLFRKEGQNVTLSCEQNLNHDAMYWYRQDPGQGLRLIYYSQIVNDFQKGDIAEGYSVSREKKESFPLTVTSAQKNPTAFYLCASSNQGAEDTIYFGEGSWLTVV.

The CDR3 reads CASSLEVGGSYEQYF. DNA for the CDR3: TGCGCCAGCAGCTTGGAGGTGGGCGGGAGCTACGAGCAGTACTTC. This chain connects TRBV5-1 to TRBJ2-7; 7 positions match TRBD2. This CDR3 is 15 amino acids long. In germline, CDR1 is SGHRS, CDR2 YFSETQ. J gave up 3 bases and V 0 bases, and 6 bases lay outside the gene matches.

This clone appeared a few times. The rearrangement links TRBV18 to TRBJ2-3; possible D gene TRBD1, 6 bases. V was cut by 3 bases and J by 1 base, with 8 bases left in between. Germline assignment: CDR1 KGHSH and CDR2 LQKENI. This CDR3 region has 14 residues. DNA of the CDR3: TGTGCCAGCTCACCCCGGACAGGCACAGATACGCAGTATTTT. This encodes CASSPRTGTDTQYF.

The rearrangement uses TRBV5-1 and TRBJ1-2; D possibly corresponds to TRBD1 (6 bases). The CDR3 has 14 residues. The germline gives CDR1 SGHRS, CDR2 YFSETQ. V dropped 4 bases and J dropped 2 bases, with 12 bases sitting between them. The chain's CDR3 is CASSVTGLNYGYTF. The CDR3 nucleotides are TGCGCCAGCAGCGTGACAGGATTGAACTATGGCTACACCTTC.

In its sample, this clone was seen once. This chain uses TRBV11-2 with TRBJ2-2; possibly TRBD2 for D (5 bases). Germline V gene lookup returns CDR1 SGHAT and CDR2 FQNNGV. With 4 bases removed from V and 7 bases from J, the gap between germline ends came to 22 bases. This CDR3 has 17 amino acids. The CDR3 DNA reads TGTGCCAGCAGCTGGCAAGCGGAGGCCTTCTTGGACGGGGAGCTGTTTTTT. Protein sequence: CASSWQAEAFLDGELFF. Complete variable domain (other parts from reference TRBV11-2 and TRBJ2-2): EAGVAQSPRYKIIEKRQSVAFWCNPISGHATLYWYQQILGQGPKLLIQFQNNGVVDDSQLPKDRFSAERLKGVDSTLKIQPAKLEDSAVYLCASSWQAEAFLDGELFFGEGSRLTVL.

The count of this clone is one. This chain links TRBV10-3 with TRBJ1-6, with 9 positions matching TRBD1. Germline CDR1 ENHRY, CDR2 SYGVKD. Germline trimming cut 10 bases from V and 11 bases from J; bases unmatched to any gene: 9. This CDR3 spans 13 amino acids. The CDR3 reads CATTQGAMAPLHF. CDR3 bases: TGTGCCACCACACAGGGGGCCATGGCACCCCTCCACTTT.

The chain carries TRBV6-2 or TRBV6-3 and TRBJ2-3; TRBD2 matches 8 bases. The CDR3 contains 16 residues. With 2 bases clipped from V and 2 bases from J, the junction kept 6 bases outside the gene matches. Germline CDR1 is MNHEY and CDR2 is SVGEGT. CDR3: CASSYPTGGPTDTQYF. Here the CDR3 DNA reads TGTGCCAGCAGTTACCCCACGGGAGGGCCCACAGATACGCAGTATTTT.

The chain employs TRBV7-2 and TRBJ2-5; 11 nucleotides align to TRBD2. Looked up from germline, CDR1 is SGHTA and CDR2 is FQGNSA. V lost 2 bases and J lost 4; bases outside the gene matches: 3. The length of the CDR3 is 15 residues. CDR3 sequence: CASSLTSGGLETQYF. In DNA, the CDR3 is TGTGCCAGCAGCTTAACTAGCGGGGGCTTAGAGACCCAGTACTTC.